The 23 T cell receptor beta chains below come from one sample, sequenced in a study of blood T cell repertoires in COVID-19. Profiling relied on immunoSEQ multiplex PCR, and the TCRdb table lists in-frame clones only, not all of them. This table holds about 70,000 clones, about 82% found once. Material: peripheral blood. These TCRs come from a woman in her sixties with acute or convalescent COVID-19.

The chain employs TRBV2 and TRBJ1-5, with D hard to call. The germline V gene has CDR1 SNHLY and CDR2 FYNNEI. With 8 bases removed from V and 0 bases from J, the gap between germline ends came to 11 bases. The CDR3 sequence is 14 residues long. The CDR3 coding sequence is TGTGCCAGCGGTACGCAGGCTAGCAATCAGCCCCAGCATTTT. It encodes CASGTQASNQPQHF.

The gene calls are TRBV2 and TRBJ1-6; no reliable D call. CDR3 length: 12 residues. The germline gives CDR1 SNHLY, CDR2 FYNNEI. V was cut by 7 bases and J by 7 bases, with 8 bases left in between. The CDR3 nucleotides are TGTGCCAGCATCACGGTAAATTCACCCCTCCACTTT. It translates to CASITVNSPLHF. Together with reference TRBV2 and TRBJ1-6, the CDR3 gives the full variable domain: EPEVTQTPSHQVTQMGQEVILRCVPISNHLYFYWYRQILGQKVEFLVSFYNNEISEKSEIFDDQFSVERPDGSNFTLKIRSTKLEDSAMYFCASITVNSPLHFGNGTRLTVT.

The chain couples TRBV19 to TRBJ1-5; 7 nucleotides align to TRBD1. The CDR3 extends over 15 amino acids. The germline gives CDR1 LNHDA, CDR2 SQIVND (reference sequence). V gave up 8 bases and J gave up 5 bases; unmatched junction bases: 12. This chain's CDR3 is CASAPPGQIYQPQHF. CDR3 sequence (DNA): TGTGCCAGTGCGCCCCCGGGACAGATATATCAGCCCCAGCATTTT.

This chain connects TRBV11-2 to TRBJ1-5; 9 positions match TRBD1. V shed 6 bases, J shed 6 bases, and the junction held 6 bases outside the gene matches. This CDR3 contains 14 residues. CDR1 is SGHAT, CDR2 FQNNGV, per germline. CDR3 bases: TGTGCCAGCAGTCGGGACAGGGTGGGTCAGCCCCAGCATTTT. Its protein product is CASSRDRVGQPQHF.

This chain connects TRBV5-1 to TRBJ1-2; 8 bases are a match to TRBD1. The CDR3 contains 13 residues. Germline V gives CDR1 SGHRS, CDR2 YFSETQ. Trimming at V came to 4 bases and at J to 8 bases, leaving 7 bases not matched to a gene. As DNA, the CDR3 is TGCGCCAGCAGCCCCGGACAGGGAGAGGGCTACACCTTC. Its protein is CASSPGQGEGYTF.

CDR3 sequence: CASSQGQGDTGELFF. The DNA for the CDR3 is TGTGCCAGCAGTCAGGGACAGGGGGACACCGGGGAGCTGTTTTTT. The gene calls are TRBV6-5 and TRBJ2-2, with TRBD1 matching 11 bases. V lost 5 bases to trimming and J lost 3 bases; unmatched junction nucleotides: 2. This CDR3 region has 15 residues. Germline values: CDR1 MNHEY, CDR2 SVGAGI.

The chain carries TRBV3-1 (or the pseudogene TRBV3-2) and TRBJ2-1, with TRBD2 identical over 13 bases. The junction had 16 bases not matched to a gene; V was cut back by 4 bases and J by 7 bases. The CDR3 spans 19 residues. The V gene's germline CDR1 is LGHDT and CDR2 YNNKEL (reference sequence). CDR3 nucleotide sequence: TGTGCCAGCAGCCCCCACACCGGGACTAGCGGGACGGTCTGGAATGAGCAGTTCTTC. Amino acids: CASSPHTGTSGTVWNEQFF.

This clone was picked up one time. This chain uses TRBV19 with TRBJ2-1; maybe TRBD2 (6 bases). This CDR3 is built from 16 residues. CDR1 is LNHDA, CDR2 SQIVND, per germline (reference sequence). V lost 2 bases and J 5 bases, leaving 16 bases between the germline ends. The CDR3 protein is CASSIPTSPLHNEQFF. CDR3 nucleotide sequence: TGTGCCAGTAGTATACCGACTAGTCCTTTACACAATGAGCAGTTCTTC.

This CDR3 reads CASSIGGQVGPPLHF. CDR3 in DNA: TGTGCCAGTAGTATCGGGGGACAGGTCGGACCACCCCTCCACTTT. This rearrangement joins TRBV19 to TRBJ1-6; 8 bases fit TRBD1. After removal of 3 bases from V and 11 bases from J, the junction contained 9 bases not matched to a gene. CDR1 and CDR2 (germline): LNHDA, SQIVND (reference sequence). CDR3 length: 15 amino acids.

The chain carries TRBV3-1 (or the pseudogene TRBV3-2) and TRBJ2-7, with 8 positions matching TRBD1. CDR3 length: 14 residues. CDR1 is LGHDT, CDR2 YNNKEL, per germline (reference sequence). With V trimmed by 3 bases and J by 6 bases, 7 bases remained unmatched. The CDR3 bases are TGTGCCAGCAGCCAGGGACAGGACTTCTCCGAGCAGTACTTC. It encodes CASSQGQDFSEQYF.

The CDR3: CSASSGQRTEAFF. In nucleotides, the CDR3 is TGCAGTGCTAGTTCAGGGCAGCGCACTGAAGCTTTCTTT. The genes are TRBV20-1 and TRBJ1-1; D may be TRBD1 (5 bases). From germline, CDR1 is DFQATT and CDR2 SNEGSKA (reference sequence). CDR3 size: 13 residues. V lost 3 bases and J lost 4, with 12 bases in between.

This chain uses TRBV7-9 with TRBJ1-2; a weak D match, TRBD1 (5 bases). With 7 bases removed from V and 0 bases from J, the gap between germline ends came to 24 bases. This CDR3 contains 18 residues. Germline CDR1 and CDR2: SEHNR and FQNEAQ (reference sequence). The CDR3: CASNKDASGMPTNYGYTF. Written as DNA, the CDR3 is TGTGCCAGCAACAAAGATGCGTCAGGGATGCCCACTAACTATGGCTACACCTTC.

The V call is TRBV6-1, the J call TRBJ1-2, with D hard to call. The CDR3 totals 14 residues. Trimming took 1 base from V and 8 from J, leaving 14 bases between them. Germline V gene data show CDR1 as MNHNS and CDR2 as SASEGT. The CDR3 DNA is TGTGCCAGCAGTGAAGTCGAGGGTGTCTTCGGCTACACCTTC. Protein: CASSEVEGVFGYTF.

This chain joins TRBV2 and TRBJ1-2; 11 bases align to TRBD1. V lost 6 bases to trimming and J lost 6 bases; unmatched junction nucleotides: 3. CDR3 size: 13 residues. Per the germline V gene, CDR1 is SNHLY and CDR2 is FYNNEI. CDR3 sequence reads: CASRGQGGHGYTF. Written as DNA, the CDR3 is TGTGCCAGCAGGGGACAGGGGGGGCATGGCTACACCTTC.

This clone was detected only once. The V and J genes are TRBV10-2 and TRBJ1-5, with D perhaps matching TRBD1 (5 bases). V lost 0 bases and J 4 bases, leaving 13 bases between the germline ends. The CDR3 runs to 16 residues. Germline values: CDR1 WSHSY, CDR2 SAAADI. In DNA, the CDR3 is TGCGCCAGCAGTGAGTCGAGGCGGGGGATGAATCAGCCCCAGCATTTT. Translating gives CASSESRRGMNQPQHF.

V and J are TRBV19 and TRBJ2-1, with D perhaps TRBD2 (5 bases). The CDR3 runs 15 residues. In germline, CDR1 is LNHDA, CDR2 SQIVND (reference sequence). The germline V and J ends were trimmed by 3 bases and 0 bases, with 9 bases remaining between them. The CDR3 DNA reads as TGTGCCAGTAGTATTAGCGCTAGCTCCTACAATGAGCAGTTCTTC. It codes for CASSISASSYNEQFF.

This clone was found a few times. The chain recombines TRBV7-2 with TRBJ2-7, with D maybe TRBD1 (6 bases). CDR3 length: 13 residues. The germline V gene has CDR1 SGHTA and CDR2 FQGNSA. Trimming stripped 5 bases from V and 3 bases from J, with 11 bases between. In nucleotides, the CDR3 is TGTGCCAGCAGCGACCGACAGGACTACGAGCAGTACTTC. As protein: CASSDRQDYEQYF. The full variable domain, rest sourced from reference TRBV7-2 and TRBJ2-7, is GAGVSQSPSNKVTEKGKDVELRCDPISGHTALYWYRQSLGQGLEFLIYFQGNSAPDKSGLPSDRFSAERTGGSVSTLTIQRTQQEDSAVYLCASSDRQDYEQYFGPGTRLTVT.

The gene calls are TRBV6-1 and TRBJ2-7; TRBD2 agrees at 15 bases. The junction had 4 bases not matched to a gene; V was cut back by 4 bases and J by 0 bases. This CDR3 has 17 amino acids. Germline V gene lookup returns CDR1 MNHNS and CDR2 SASEGT. The CDR3 loop is CASSVGLAGGSSYEQYF. DNA of the CDR3: TGTGCCAGCAGTGTTGGACTAGCGGGGGGGAGCTCCTACGAGCAGTACTTC.

The chain combines TRBV27 with TRBJ1-4; D uncertain. The V end lost 5 bases, the J end lost 8 bases, and 15 bases lay between the germline ends. The germline V gene encodes CDR1 MNHEY and CDR2 SMNVEV (reference sequence). The CDR3 runs 14 residues. In DNA form, the CDR3 reads TGTGCCAGCAGTCCCTGGAAGGCGGGGGAAAAACTGTTTTTT. Its protein product is CASSPWKAGEKLFF.

The J gene is TRBJ2-7, the V gene TRBV19; tentative D call: TRBD2 (5 bases). Per germline, CDR1 LNHDA and CDR2 SQIVND (reference sequence). The V end was cut by 4 bases, the J end by 0 bases, with 13 bases between. The CDR3 is 15 residues long. CDR3 sequence reads: CASSTTGTHSYEQYF. The CDR3 coding sequence is TGTGCCAGTAGTACCACGGGAACCCACTCCTACGAGCAGTACTTC.

This clone was counted once. This chain uses TRBV3-1 (or the pseudogene TRBV3-2) with TRBJ1-6, with a weak D call TRBD1 (6 bases). Trimming removed 1 base at V and 10 bases at J, with 11 bases between. The CDR3 consists of 14 residues. CDR1 and CDR2 (germline): LGHDT, YNNKEL (reference sequence). The CDR3 sequence is CASSQVTGQSPLHF. CDR3 coding DNA: TGTGCCAGCAGCCAAGTTACAGGGCAATCACCCCTCCACTTT.

CDR3 loop: CASSEANYGYTF. CDR3 in DNA: TGTGCCAGCTCCGAGGCTAACTATGGCTACACCTTC. J is TRBJ1-2 and V is TRBV6-1; no clear D gene. Deletions cut 8 bases from V and 0 bases from J, with 7 bases between. CDR1 is MNHNS and CDR2 is SASEGT in the germline V gene. The CDR3 contains 12 residues.

This chain uses TRBV5-1 with TRBJ2-1; TRBD2 matches at 12 bases. Germline-derived CDR1 and CDR2 are SGHRS and YFSETQ. The V and J ends lost 4 bases and 1 base, in that order; junction bases with no gene match: 3. The CDR3 runs to 16 residues. The CDR3 sequence is CASSPSGGASYNEQFF. The CDR3 DNA reads as TGCGCCAGCAGCCCTAGCGGGGGGGCATCCTACAATGAGCAGTTCTTC. Looking up the rest from reference TRBV5-1 and TRBJ2-1 gives the full variable domain: KAGVTQTPRYLIKTRGQQVTLSCSPISGHRSVSWYQQTPGQGLQFLFEYFSETQRNKGNFPGRFSGRQFSNSRSEMNVSTLELGDSALYLCASSPSGGASYNEQFFGPGTRLTVL.